One sample yielded the 31 T cell receptor beta chains listed below, sequenced in a study of identifying expanded T cells in peripheral blood. Produced via immunoSEQ multiplex PCR; TCRdb's table is partial and in-frame only. The table has 120,000 or so clones, over 65% seen once. Input material: blood. The receptor set was obtained from a person aged 18 to 75 in good health.

The gene calls are TRBV27 and TRBJ2-7, with 8 positions matching TRBD1. Germline CDR1 reads MNHEY; CDR2 reads SMNVEV (reference sequence). This CDR3 comprises 15 residues. The V segment lost 5 bases and the J segment 4 bases; nucleotides outside the gene matches: 10. The CDR3 loop is CASSQGASLWYEQYF. The CDR3 region has the DNA TGTGCCAGCAGTCAGGGGGCGTCTCTTTGGTACGAGCAGTACTTC.

The chain couples TRBV11-2 to TRBJ1-1; the D is unclear. V lost 5 bases, J lost 3 bases, and 25 bases lay in between. CDR1 is SGHAT, CDR2 FQNNGV, per germline. CDR3 length equals 18 residues. CDR3 coding DNA: TGTGCCAGCAGCCCATCGATGGTGGGTCCCCGAACCCACACTGAAGCTTTCTTT. It specifies CASSPSMVGPRTHTEAFF.

This clone appeared a single time. The rearrangement uses TRBV7-2 and TRBJ1-2; a weak D match, TRBD1 (5 bases). In germline, CDR1 is SGHTA, CDR2 FQGNSA. The CDR3 has 12 amino acids. The germline V and J ends were trimmed by 1 base and 13 bases, with 13 bases remaining between them. Here the CDR3 reads CASSLGMMGVTF. Here the CDR3 DNA reads TGTGCCAGCAGCTTAGGAATGATGGGGGTCACCTTC.

The V gene is TRBV16, the J gene TRBJ1-1; weak D call: TRBD1 (5 bases). CDR1 is KGHSY and CDR2 is FQNENV in the germline V gene. The CDR3 covers 16 residues. V lost 1 base, J lost 3 bases, and 15 bases lay in between. For the CDR3, the DNA is TGTGCCAGCAGCCAATATACAGGAGCGTTGCACACTGAAGCTTTCTTT. Protein sequence: CASSQYTGALHTEAFF. Supplemented by reference TRBV16 and TRBJ1-1, the full variable domain reads GEEVAQTPKHLVRGEGQKAKLYCAPIKGHSYVFWYQQVLKNEFKFLISFQNENVFDETGMPKERFSAKCLPNSPCSLEIQATKLEDSAVYFCASSQYTGALHTEAFFGQGTRLTVV.

The chain links TRBV19 to TRBJ2-1; TRBD2 matches 11 bases. The CDR3 length is 17 residues. With V trimmed by 3 bases and J by 0 bases, 4 bases remained unmatched. Germline CDR1 is LNHDA and CDR2 is SQIVND (reference sequence). The CDR3 bases are TGTGCCAGTAGTATTGGGGGACTAGCGGCCTCCTACAATGAGCAGTTCTTC. Amino acid sequence: CASSIGGLAASYNEQFF.

The chain is built from TRBV6-5 and TRBJ2-5, with D tentatively TRBD1 (5 bases). The V and J ends lost 0 bases and 4 bases respectively, with 9 bases between them. Germline V CDR1 and CDR2: MNHEY, SVGAGI. The CDR3 runs to 14 residues. The CDR3 nucleotides are TGTGCCAGCAGTTACTCGCAGGGTGGAGAGACCCAGTACTTC. Translating gives CASSYSQGGETQYF.

The rearrangement joins TRBV7-9 to TRBJ1-2; TRBD1 might be the D (6 bases). CDR1 SEHNR and CDR2 FQNEAQ come from the germline V gene (reference sequence). The V end was cut by 5 bases, the J end by 7 bases, with 14 bases between. There are 13 residues in the CDR3. The CDR3 DNA reads as TGTGCCAGCAGCCCTGGGGGGGCGCCTGGCTACACCTTC. This encodes CASSPGGAPGYTF. The full variable domain, with the rest looked up from reference TRBV7-9 and TRBJ1-2, is DTGVSQNPRHKITKRGQNVTFRCDPISEHNRLYWYRQTLGQGPEFLTYFQNEAQLEKSRLLSDRFSAERPKGSFSTLEIQRTEQGDSAMYLCASSPGGAPGYTFGSGTRLTVV.

The V call is TRBV9, the J call TRBJ2-5, with a weak D call TRBD2 (6 bases). V was clipped by 0 bases and J by 2 bases, with 14 bases between them. The V gene's germline CDR1 is SGDLS and CDR2 YYNGEE. The CDR3 runs to 16 residues. The CDR3 protein is CASSVGGGTEQETQYF. In DNA, the CDR3 is TGTGCCAGCAGCGTAGGCGGAGGGACGGAACAAGAGACCCAGTACTTC.

The rearrangement joins TRBV10-3 to TRBJ2-7; 9 nucleotides line up with TRBD1. CDR3 length equals 13 residues. The J segment lost 3 bases and the V segment lost 9 bases, leaving 6 bases of the junction unmatched. Germline assignment: CDR1 ENHRY and CDR2 SYGVKD. The chain's CDR3 is CAMGGTGRYEQYF. The CDR3 DNA sequence: TGTGCCATGGGGGGGACAGGGCGCTACGAGCAGTACTTC.

V and J are TRBV28 and TRBJ2-3; D may be TRBD1 (6 bases). The ends were cut back, 6 bases at V and 2 bases at J, with 9 bases in the middle. In germline, CDR1 is MDHEN, CDR2 SYDVKM. The CDR3 spans 13 residues. The CDR3 DNA sequence: TGTGCCAGCAGAGACAGGCCCACAGATACGCAGTATTTT. Protein sequence: CASRDRPTDTQYF.

The chain is built from TRBV10-3 and TRBJ2-3; a possible D gene is TRBD2 (6 bases). Germline values: CDR1 ENHRY, CDR2 SYGVKD. The CDR3 contains 18 residues. Trimming took off 11 bases at V and 2 bases at J, with 29 bases between the two ends. CDR3 sequence reads: CAPEPSRVGGNHTDTQYF. CDR3 DNA: TGTGCCCCCGAACCAAGTCGGGTGGGGGGAAACCACACAGATACGCAGTATTTT.

This rearrangement joins TRBV9 to TRBJ2-2; D unclear. The germline gives CDR1 SGDLS, CDR2 YYNGEE. The V and J ends lost 4 bases and 8 bases respectively, with 9 bases between them. The CDR3 loop spans 12 amino acids. CDR3 DNA: TGTGCCAGCAGCCGAGCTGGGGGGGAGCTGTTTTTT. Its translation: CASSRAGGELFF.

This chain connects TRBV5-1 to TRBJ1-3; no clear D gene. Per the germline V gene, CDR1 is SGHRS and CDR2 is YFSETQ. This CDR3 comprises 17 residues. Trimming shortened V by 0 bases and J by 0 bases, and 13 bases separated the two germline ends. CDR3 nucleotide sequence: TGCGCCAGCAGCTTGGCACCGATCCTGAGCTCTGGAAACACCATATATTTT. This sequence encodes CASSLAPILSSGNTIYF.

The V and J genes are TRBV23-1 and TRBJ2-2, with 9 bases fitting TRBD2. TRBV23-1 falls under the ORF class, with uncertain function. J gave up 6 bases and V 2 bases, and 19 bases lay outside the gene matches. This CDR3 comprises 20 residues. The CDR3 region is CASSQRGGTSGSLGAGELFF. The DNA for the CDR3 is TGCGCCAGCAGTCAAAGGGGGGGAACTAGCGGGTCGCTTGGGGCCGGGGAGCTGTTTTTT.

The chain combines TRBV6-5 with TRBJ1-1; D is unclear. This CDR3 contains 13 residues. Trimming took 6 bases from V and 1 from J, leaving 9 bases between them. Germline V gives CDR1 MNHEY, CDR2 SVGAGI. CDR3 sequence reads: CASSPTENTEAFF. CDR3 nucleotides: TGTGCCAGCAGCCCTACAGAGAACACTGAAGCTTTCTTT.

The chain recombines TRBV6-6 with TRBJ2-7; D is possibly TRBD2 (5 bases). Germline assignment: CDR1 MNHNY and CDR2 SVGAGI (reference sequence). The germline V and J ends were trimmed by 6 bases and 4 bases, with 10 bases remaining between them. This CDR3 region has 12 residues. The chain's CDR3 is CASSPGVYEQYF. In DNA form, the CDR3 reads TGTGCCAGCAGCCCCGGGGTTTACGAGCAGTACTTC.

This chain connects TRBV6-5 to TRBJ2-1, with D possibly matching TRBD1 (6 bases). Germline values: CDR1 MNHEY, CDR2 SVGAGI. The ends were cut back, 6 bases at V and 3 bases at J, with 12 bases in the middle. The CDR3 has 14 residues. The CDR3 DNA sequence: TGTGCCAGCAGCTGGGACAAACGCTACAATGAGCAGTTCTTC. Translation: CASSWDKRYNEQFF.

On this clone itself: The junction does not match germline at one end; this may be a read error. The rearrangement joins TRBV5-4 to TRBJ2-7; D is uncertain. This CDR3 is 15 amino acids long. Looked up from germline, CDR1 is SGHNT and CDR2 is YYREEE (reference sequence). CDR3: CASSQGLGRTYEQYF. The CDR3 bases are TGCGCCAGCAGCCAAGGTTTGGGAAGGACCTACGAGCAGTACTTC.

This clone came up a few times. CDR3 nucleotide sequence: TGTGCCAGCAGCCAGGGGGGTGTCACAGATACGCAGTATTTT. Translating it yields CASSQGGVTDTQYF. The chain employs TRBV7-2 and TRBJ2-3, with D possibly matching TRBD1 (7 bases). CDR1 is SGHTA and CDR2 is FQGNSA in the germline V gene. The CDR3 extends over 14 amino acids. V was clipped by 5 bases and J by 2 bases, with 11 bases between them.

The V and J genes are TRBV11-1 and TRBJ1-1, with 8 bases fitting TRBD1. The junction had 10 bases not matched to a gene; V was cut back by 5 bases and J by 5 bases. Germline V lookup: CDR1 SGHAT, CDR2 FQDESV (reference sequence). The CDR3 is made up of 15 amino acids. CDR3 amino acids: CASSPRQGRRTEAFF. CDR3 nucleotides: TGTGCCAGCAGCCCTAGACAGGGGCGTCGGACTGAAGCTTTCTTT.

V is TRBV27 and J is TRBJ1-5; D is uncertain. V was trimmed by 3 bases and J by 4 bases, leaving 16 bases between them. In germline, CDR1 is MNHEY, CDR2 SMNVEV (reference sequence). This CDR3 spans 16 amino acids. CDR3 sequence: CASSLGIGGNNQPQHF. The CDR3 nucleotides read TGTGCCAGCAGTTTGGGGATCGGCGGGAATAATCAGCCCCAGCATTTT.

This clone came up once. This chain uses TRBV7-8 with TRBJ1-5; no clear D gene. Trimming shortened V by 2 bases and J by 3 bases, and 8 bases separated the two germline ends. The CDR3 extends over 14 amino acids. Germline V gives CDR1 SGHVS, CDR2 FQNEAQ. For the CDR3, the DNA is TGTGCCAGCAGCTTACTGCCACTCAATCAGCCCCAGCATTTT. It yields the protein CASSLLPLNQPQHF.

This chain connects TRBV6-5 to TRBJ1-4; TRBD1 agrees at 7 bases. This CDR3 region has 15 residues. The V segment lost 4 bases and the J segment 8 bases; nucleotides outside the gene matches: 10. Germline V gene data show CDR1 as MNHEY and CDR2 as SVGAGI. In nucleotides, the CDR3 is TGTGCCAGCAGTTCGTTGAGGGGGCACGGCGAAAAACTGTTTTTT. Translating gives CASSSLRGHGEKLFF.

V usage is TRBV11-2 and J usage is TRBJ2-5; no reliable D call. This CDR3 contains 12 residues. V gave up 1 base and J gave up 5 bases, with 5 bases separating them. Germline V gene data show CDR1 as SGHAT and CDR2 as FQNNGV. CDR3 bases: TGTGCCAGCAGCTTAGGATTGGAGACCCAGTACTTC. Protein sequence: CASSLGLETQYF.

The chain has TRBV7-2 and TRBJ2-2; tentatively, D is TRBD1 or TRBD2 (5 bases each). Germline values: CDR1 SGHTA, CDR2 FQGNSA. The CDR3 has 13 amino acids. The V and J ends lost 3 bases and 6 bases respectively, with 8 bases between them. CDR3 bases: TGTGCCAGCAGCTTTATGGGGGCCGGGGAGCTGTTTTTT. Translation: CASSFMGAGELFF.

The V call is TRBV6-5, the J call TRBJ1-1; D is ambiguous. The CDR3 runs to 13 residues. Germline V CDR1 and CDR2: MNHEY, SVGAGI. With 0 bases removed from V and 1 base from J, the gap between germline ends came to 3 bases. CDR3 DNA sequence: TGTGCCAGCAGTTACTCTCGGAACACTGAAGCTTTCTTT. It is translated as CASSYSRNTEAFF.

The chain recombines TRBV15 with TRBJ2-1; 8 bases align to TRBD1. With 2 bases clipped from V and 9 bases from J, the junction kept 9 bases outside the gene matches. Germline V CDR1 and CDR2: LNHNV, YYDKDF (reference sequence). The CDR3 sequence is 15 residues long. As DNA, the CDR3 is TGTGCCACCAGCAGATTACAGGGGGAGGAGGGTGAGCAGTTCTTC. Translating it yields CATSRLQGEEGEQFF.

The rearrangement joins TRBV5-1 to TRBJ2-1, with no clear D. Germline V gene lookup returns CDR1 SGHRS and CDR2 YFSETQ. This CDR3 comprises 13 residues. V dropped 2 bases and J dropped 9 bases, with 12 bases sitting between them. The CDR3 nucleotides are TGCGCCAGCAGCTTTAGGGAAGAACGTGAGCAGTTCTTC. Its protein is CASSFREEREQFF.

The chain links TRBV6-5 to TRBJ2-1; the D gene is possibly TRBD1 (5 bases). There are 15 residues in the CDR3. CDR1 MNHEY and CDR2 SVGAGI come from the germline V gene. V lost 6 bases and J 4 bases, leaving 16 bases between the germline ends. CDR3 in amino acids: CASRIGAEGYNEQFF. Written as DNA, the CDR3 is TGTGCCAGCAGGATTGGGGCCGAAGGGTACAATGAGCAGTTCTTC.

The chain links TRBV30 to TRBJ1-5; D not resolved. The germline V gene encodes CDR1 GTSNPN and CDR2 SVGIG (reference sequence). Trimming took 0 bases from V and 4 from J, leaving 7 bases between them. The CDR3 length is 13 residues. Here the CDR3 reads CAWSVKGNQPQHF. The CDR3 nucleotides are TGTGCCTGGAGTGTAAAGGGAAATCAGCCCCAGCATTTT.

This clone turned up a few times. This chain connects TRBV5-1 to TRBJ1-1; D unclear. V lost 0 bases and J lost 1, with 7 bases in between. This CDR3 is 14 amino acids long. Germline V gene data show CDR1 as SGHRS and CDR2 as YFSETQ. The DNA for the CDR3 is TGCGCCAGCAGCTTGGGAGCAGCGAACACTGAAGCTTTCTTT. It codes for CASSLGAANTEAFF.